This T cell receptor beta chain was observed in a study of beta chain features in type 1 diabetes. About the research overall: What patients shared with healthy donors was a similar profile of age, gender and cell yields.

In this sample, this clone turned up a few times. Its cognate antigen is unknown. Study-level results: All four CD4+ subsets from Type 1 diabetes patients carried moderately but significantly shorter TCRB CDR3s. Sampled from patients, naive, central memory and Treg TCRB repertoires appeared more similar than those sampled from healthy donors.

Of the isolated RNA, all was reverse transcribed, and so the sequenced material was expressed TCRB transcripts. The method was immunoSEQ multiplex PCR; TCRdb's version includes in-frame clones alone and lacks a portion of them. The data hold under 250,000 clones, with roughly 14% observed a single time. The CDR3 has 14 residues. Trimming shortened V by 0 bases and J by 5 bases, and 11 bases separated the two germline ends. CDR1 is KGHSH and CDR2 is LQKENI in the germline V gene. The clonotype comes from a man aged 25-40 years with type 1 diabetes. Sequenced sample: naive CD4+ T cells from blood. The chain couples TRBV18 to TRBJ2-7, with a weak D call TRBD2 (6 bases). CDR3 protein: CASSPPNPSDEQYF. The CDR3 DNA reads as TGTGCCAGCTCACCACCGAATCCTAGCGACGAGCAGTACTTC.